This T cell receptor (beta chain) comes out of a study of T cell clusters in autoimmune cytopenias. TRB rearrangements were amplified by touch-down multiplex PCR with mixed TRB-A/B primers. From the multiplex PCR reads, TCRdb lists one entry per CDR3 protein and no DNA. The table counts some 11,000 distinct CDR3 sequences; around 21% lies in the top ten. Each sample's input was 250 ng genomic DNA, about 38,000 genome equivalents. CDR1 and CDR2 (germline): SGHDT, YYEEEE. The CDR3 sequence is 14 residues long. The sample was also reused in another study, on T cell repertoires in aging, cancer and after chemotherapy.

The sequence derives from a human donor in good health. The sequenced material came from peripheral blood. This chain joins TRBV5-6 and TRBJ2-1; TCRdb calls TRBD2, which cannot be checked without DNA. The CDR3 loop reads CASSPRTAVYEQFF.